One and the same sample provided the 11 T cell receptor beta chains below, sequenced in a study of prognosis after radiotherapy for stage I lung cancer. Genomic DNA served as the source from which two-round multiplex PCR generated TCR beta CDR3 amplicons. The authors ran first-round PCR with primers specific to each TRBV and TRBJ gene. TCRdb itself ran the multiplex PCR reads through MiXCR, one entry per CDR3 protein. The sample yields about 31,000 distinct CDR3 sequences, approximately 46% seen once. This specimen consisted of PBMCs, obtained before or after stereotactic body radiation therapy (not recorded which). All receptors derive from a donor at least 50 years old with non-small cell lung cancer.

There are many counts of this clonotype. This chain uses TRBV24-1 with TRBJ2-5; D remains unclear. Germline loops: CDR1 KGHDR, CDR2 SFDVKD. CDR3 length: 13 residues. V dropped 1 base and J dropped 0 bases, with 2 bases sitting between them. The CDR3 coding sequence is TGTGCCACCAGTGATTTAAACCAAGAGACCCAGTACTTC. This codes for CATSDLNQETQYF.

In the case of this clonotype: A far larger clone is just one base off, so this is likely a read error. V is TRBV12-5 and J is TRBJ2-1; 7 positions match TRBD1. CDR1 and CDR2 (germline): LGHNT, FRNRAP. V trimming: 1 base; J trimming: 10 bases; junction bases outside the gene matches: 13. The CDR3 consists of 16 residues. CDR3 in amino acids: CASGLGGTEWAYEQFF. CDR3 bases: TGTGCTAGTGGTTTGGGGGGGACAGAGTGGGCCTACGAGCAGTTCTTC.

As concerns this clonotype: At one of its ends the junction is not consistent with the germline gene, which may arise from a read error. The chain employs TRBV4-1 and TRBJ2-7; D is possibly TRBD1 or TRBD2 (5 bases each). The CDR3 length is 14 residues. CDR1 is MGHRA and CDR2 is YSYEKL in the germline V gene. The CDR3 loop reads CASSRGQGSYERYF. The CDR3 DNA is TGCGCCAGCAGCCGAGGGCAGGGCTCCTACGAGCGGTACTTC.

This clonotype qualifies as medium-sized. The chain links TRBV20-1 to TRBJ1-2, with a tentative D call TRBD1 (6 bases). Per the germline V gene, CDR1 is DFQATT and CDR2 is SNEGSKA (reference sequence). With 3 bases removed from V and 5 bases from J, the gap between germline ends came to 10 bases. The CDR3 has 12 residues. The CDR3 sequence: CSASDRTYGYTF. CDR3 DNA: TGCAGTGCTAGTGACAGGACTTATGGCTACACCTTC.

This clonotype was found a few times. This may arise from a read error, as a much more abundant clone is one base away. The final CDR3 position lacks the conserved phenylalanine or tryptophan, pointing to a likely read error. The V call is TRBV29-1, the J call TRBJ2-7; TRBD1 agrees at 8 bases. V trimming: 4 bases; J trimming: 5 bases; junction bases outside the gene matches: 7. The CDR3 sequence is 13 residues long. The germline V gene encodes CDR1 SQVTM and CDR2 ANQGSEA. The CDR3 reads CSVVGQGSHEQYL. Written as DNA, the CDR3 is TGCAGCGTTGTTGGACAGGGTTCCCACGAGCAGTACCTC.

This clonotype was recorded at least ten times. This chain uses TRBV6-1 with TRBJ1-2; the match to TRBD1 covers 7 bases. The CDR3 loop spans 13 amino acids. Germline V gene lookup returns CDR1 MNHNS and CDR2 SASEGT. V gave up 3 bases and J gave up 4 bases; unmatched junction bases: 2. DNA of the CDR3: TGTGCCAGCAGTGAGGGACAGCCCTATGGCTACACCTTC. This translates into CASSEGQPYGYTF.

This clonotype was detected ten times or more. The rearrangement uses TRBV4-1 and TRBJ1-2; 7 bases align to TRBD1. Per the germline V gene, CDR1 is MGHRA and CDR2 is YSYEKL. CDR3 length equals 16 residues. J was trimmed by 5 bases and V by 0 bases; bases with no gene match: 9. The CDR3 spells CASSQDLSQGVYGYTF. The CDR3 DNA reads TGCGCCAGCAGCCAAGATCTAAGTCAGGGGGTTTATGGCTACACCTTC.

There are many counts of this clonotype. The chain combines TRBV2 with TRBJ2-5; no reliable D call. Germline CDR1 and CDR2: SNHLY and FYNNEI. The CDR3 has 15 residues. V was pared by 0 bases and J by 1 base, with 9 bases between. The CDR3 coding sequence is TGTGCCAGCAGTGAAGCTAGTCAGACCCAAGAGACCCAGTACTTC. Translated, it gives CASSEASQTQETQYF.

Note on this clonotype: With only one base between it and a far larger clone, this is likely a read error. The chain joins TRBV6-7 to TRBJ2-2, with unresolved D. TRBV6-7 falls under the ORF class, with uncertain function. Trimming cost V 10 bases and J 4 bases, with 13 bases left between them. The CDR3 covers 13 residues. CDR3 amino acids: CAISITSTGELFF. DNA of the CDR3: TGTGCCATCAGCATAACGAGCACCGGGGAGCTGTTTTTT.

The V gene is TRBV5-1, the J gene TRBJ2-2; no definite D call. V was clipped by 5 bases and J by 7 bases, with 9 bases between them. From germline, CDR1 is SGHRS and CDR2 YFSETQ. CDR3 size: 12 residues. The CDR3 is CASRQNSGELFF. The CDR3 nucleotides are TGCGCCAGCAGACAAAATAGCGGGGAGCTGTTTTTT.

This clonotype was observed at least ten times. The V gene is TRBV12-3 or TRBV12-4, the J gene TRBJ2-2; TRBD1 agrees at 7 bases. This CDR3 spans 14 amino acids. J lost 5 bases, V lost 6 bases, and 6 bases had no gene match. CDR3 coding DNA: TGTGCCAGCAGGTTACAGGGGTGGACCGGGGAGCTGTTTTTT. Translating it yields CASRLQGWTGELFF.